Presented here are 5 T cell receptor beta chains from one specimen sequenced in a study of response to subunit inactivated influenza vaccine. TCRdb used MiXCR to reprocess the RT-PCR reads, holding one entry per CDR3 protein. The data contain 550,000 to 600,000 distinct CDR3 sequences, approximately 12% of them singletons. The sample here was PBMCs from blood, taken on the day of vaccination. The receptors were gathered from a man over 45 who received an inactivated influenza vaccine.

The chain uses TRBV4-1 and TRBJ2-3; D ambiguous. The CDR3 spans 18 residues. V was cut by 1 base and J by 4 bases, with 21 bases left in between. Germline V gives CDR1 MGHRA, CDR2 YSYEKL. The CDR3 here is CASSQVSGPANWPDTQYF. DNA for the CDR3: TGCGCCAGCAGCCAAGTCTCAGGACCCGCAAATTGGCCAGATACGCAGTATTTT.

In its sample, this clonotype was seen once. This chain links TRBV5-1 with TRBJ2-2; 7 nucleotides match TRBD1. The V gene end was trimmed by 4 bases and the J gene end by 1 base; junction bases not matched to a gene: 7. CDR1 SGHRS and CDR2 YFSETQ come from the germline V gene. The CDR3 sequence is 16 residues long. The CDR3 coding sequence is TGCGCCAGCAGCCCGTCGGCAGGGGGGAACACCGGGGAGCTGTTTTTT. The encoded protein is CASSPSAGGNTGELFF.

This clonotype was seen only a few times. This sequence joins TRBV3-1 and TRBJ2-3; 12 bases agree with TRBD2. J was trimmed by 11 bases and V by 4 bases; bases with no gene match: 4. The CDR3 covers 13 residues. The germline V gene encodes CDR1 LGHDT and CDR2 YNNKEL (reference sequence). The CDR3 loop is CASSRRTSGVQYF. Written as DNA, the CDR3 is TGTGCCAGCAGCCGAAGGACTAGCGGGGTGCAGTATTTT.

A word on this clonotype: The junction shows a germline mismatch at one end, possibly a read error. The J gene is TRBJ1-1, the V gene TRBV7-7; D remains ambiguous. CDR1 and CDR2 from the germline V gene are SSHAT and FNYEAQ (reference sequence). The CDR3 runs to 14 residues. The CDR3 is CASSLPLAGPEAFF. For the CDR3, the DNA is TGTGCTAGCAGCTTACCGTTGGCCGGCCCTGAAGCTTTCTTT.

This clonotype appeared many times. This chain's CDR3 is CATSDLGQANTGELFF. Here the CDR3 DNA reads TGTGCCACCAGTGATTTGGGACAGGCAAACACCGGGGAGCTGTTTTTT. This chain connects TRBV24-1 to TRBJ2-2, with TRBD1 identical over 7 bases. The CDR3 loop spans 16 amino acids. The V and J ends lost 0 bases and 2 bases, in that order; junction bases with no gene match: 2. CDR1 and CDR2 (germline): KGHDR, SFDVKD.